This TCR beta chain stems from a study of blood T cell repertoires in COVID-19. The ends were cut back, 2 bases at V and 1 base at J, with 12 bases in the middle. The CDR3 has 15 amino acids. CDR1 and CDR2 (germline): SGHRS, YFSETQ. TCRdb's table, derived via immunoSEQ multiplex PCR, lists solely in-frame clones and lacks some. The table includes 200,000 to 300,000 clones, almost 85% detected once. The TCR comes from a man aged 50-59 years with COVID-19, enrolled during active disease. Sample: peripheral blood. This chain connects TRBV5-1 to TRBJ2-5, with D perhaps matching TRBD1 (6 bases). The CDR3: CASSLQGNTQETQYF. CDR3 sequence (DNA): TGCGCCAGCAGCTTACAGGGCAATACCCAAGAGACCCAGTACTTC.